The 22 T cell receptor beta chains presented below share a single source sample, sequenced in a study of blood T cells in healthy people across ages. PCR was performed a second time for about 7 to 11 cycles using a sample-barcoded 5' primer and a J-beta primer mix. TCRdb re-called the 5' RACE reads with MiXCR, one entry per CDR3 protein. The data show roughly 700,000 distinct CDR3 sequences, with about half seen just once and approximately 32% held by the top ten. The sample consisted of blood. The receptors were gathered from a woman aged 60-75 years in good health.

This clonotype was seen only once. The genes are TRBV7-2 and TRBJ2-5; perhaps TRBD1 as D (6 bases). The CDR3 sequence is 15 residues long. V lost 0 bases and J 5 bases, leaving 13 bases between the germline ends. Per germline, CDR1 SGHTA and CDR2 FQGNSA. CDR3 region: CASSLAQGSEETQYF. In DNA form, the CDR3 reads TGTGCCAGCAGCTTAGCCCAGGGGTCGGAGGAGACCCAGTACTTC.

This clonotype has only a few counts. The chain carries TRBV5-1 and TRBJ2-3, with TRBD2 identical over 7 bases. The CDR3 covers 15 residues. The germline V gene has CDR1 SGHRS and CDR2 YFSETQ. The V and J ends lost 0 bases and 1 base, in that order; junction bases with no gene match: 2. In nucleotides, the CDR3 is TGCGCCAGCAGCTTGGGGGACTACGGCACAGATACGCAGTATTTT. Protein sequence: CASSLGDYGTDTQYF. Filled out from reference TRBV5-1 and TRBJ2-3, the complete variable domain reads KAGVTQTPRYLIKTRGQQVTLSCSPISGHRSVSWYQQTPGQGLQFLFEYFSETQRNKGNFPGRFSGRQFSNSRSEMNVSTLELGDSALYLCASSLGDYGTDTQYFGPGTRLTVL.

This clonotype was seen just once. The junction departs from germline at one end; a sequencing error may be responsible. V gene TRBV7-9 combines with J gene TRBJ2-7; D gene ambiguous. The CDR3 contains 12 residues. The germline V gene encodes CDR1 SEHNR and CDR2 FQNEAQ (reference sequence). The CDR3 sequence is CACSLTRSEQYF. The CDR3 nucleotides read TGTGCCTGCAGCTTAACCAGGTCCGAGCAGTACTTC. Complete variable domain (other parts from reference TRBV7-9 and TRBJ2-7): DTGVSQNPRHKITKRGQNVTFRCDPISEHNRLYWYRQTLGQGPEFLTYFQNEAQLEKSRLLSDRFSAERPKGSFSTLEIQRTEQGDSAMYLCACSLTRSEQYFGPGTRLTVT.

This clonotype was found many times. The J gene is TRBJ1-1, the V gene TRBV7-9; possible D gene TRBD1, 5 bases. V lost 1 base to trimming and J lost 5 bases, with 14 bases between them. The V gene's germline CDR1 is SEHNR and CDR2 FQNEAQ (reference sequence). The CDR3 length is 15 residues. This CDR3 reads CASSLVAGRVTEAFF. CDR3 coding DNA: TGTGCCAGCAGCTTAGTCGCCGGCAGGGTGACTGAAGCTTTCTTT.

The V gene is TRBV7-3, the J gene TRBJ2-1; D assignment may be TRBD1 or TRBD2 (6 bases each). Germline assignment: CDR1 SGHTA and CDR2 FQGTGA. This CDR3 contains 14 residues. V was trimmed by 5 bases and J by 5 bases, leaving 13 bases between them. CDR3 in amino acids: CASSQGGLNNEQFF. The CDR3, as DNA: TGTGCCAGCAGCCAAGGGGGGTTAAACAATGAGCAGTTCTTC.

On this clonotype: A much larger clone differs by one base, so this may be a read error. This chain joins TRBV29-1 and TRBJ1-1; TRBD1 is a possible D gene (6 bases). Germline CDR1 SQVTM, CDR2 ANQGSEA. The germline V and J ends were trimmed by 4 bases and 4 bases, with 10 bases remaining between them. The CDR3 sequence is 12 residues long. CDR3: CSVGGRGTEAFF. The CDR3 nucleotides are TGCAGCGTTGGCGGCAGGGGCACTGAAGCTTTCTTT.

This clonotype was detected a few times. The rearrangement uses TRBV20-1 and TRBJ2-4; D might be TRBD1 (5 bases). The DNA matches TRBJ2-7 better at its end, which makes the J call doubtful. This CDR3 is built from 13 residues. Germline V gene data show CDR1 as DFQATT and CDR2 as SNEGSKA (reference sequence). DNA for the CDR3: TGCAGTGCTAGGAGTGACAGAGGCTACGAGCAGTACTTC. Its protein product is CSARSDRGYEQYF.

This clonotype was seen once. A much larger clone differs from this one at a single base, so this may be a read error. This sequence joins TRBV7-3 and TRBJ2-3; 7 positions match TRBD2. Germline V gives CDR1 SGHTA, CDR2 FQGTGA. The CDR3 loop spans 14 amino acids. V lost 6 bases, J lost 4 bases, and 7 bases stayed unmatched. The CDR3 is CASSVTSDPDTQYF. The DNA of the CDR3 is TGTGCCAGCAGTGTCACTAGCGATCCAGATACGCAGTATTTT. Drawing the rest from reference TRBV7-3 and TRBJ2-3, the complete variable domain is GAGVSQTPSNKVTEKGKYVELRCDPISGHTALYWYRQSLGQGPEFLIYFQGTGAADDSGLPNDRFFAVRPEGSVSTLKIQRTERGDSAVYLCASSVTSDPDTQYFGPGTRLTVL.

The chain employs TRBV7-2 and TRBJ2-7; possibly TRBD2 for D (5 bases). V lost 6 bases and J 3 bases, leaving 21 bases between the germline ends. Germline assignment: CDR1 SGHTA and CDR2 FQGNSA. CDR3 length: 16 amino acids. CDR3 nucleotide sequence: TGTGCCAGCAGACGACGGGATTCCACCCTCAGCTACGAGCAGTACTTC. Protein product: CASRRRDSTLSYEQYF.

The chain couples TRBV7-2 to TRBJ2-1; 7 bases are shared with TRBD1. The germline V gene encodes CDR1 SGHTA and CDR2 FQGNSA. This CDR3 has 16 amino acids. After removal of 3 bases from V and 9 bases from J, the junction contained 14 bases not matched to a gene. CDR3 protein: CASSLARGQRVGEQFF. The CDR3 region has the DNA TGTGCCAGCAGCTTGGCCCGGGGACAGAGGGTCGGTGAGCAGTTCTTC.

The rearrangement links TRBV6-4 to TRBJ1-1; 10 bases line up with TRBD1. V dropped 6 bases and J dropped 11; count of bases not matched to a gene: 9. CDR1 is MRHNA, CDR2 SNTAGT, per germline. The CDR3 length is 13 residues. The CDR3 region is CASSHGTGDRAFF. Written as DNA, the CDR3 is TGTGCCAGCAGCCACGGGACAGGGGATAGGGCTTTCTTT.

Concerning this clonotype itself: Possible read error: a much larger clone is one base away. The chain joins TRBV29-1 to TRBJ1-2; possibly TRBD1 for D (6 bases). The CDR3 spans 11 residues. Germline CDR1 reads SQVTM; CDR2 reads ANQGSEA. Trimming stripped 7 bases from V and 7 bases from J, with 13 bases between. CDR3 loop: CSGYREGGYTF. The CDR3 DNA reads as TGCAGCGGTTACAGGGAGGGTGGCTACACCTTC. Complete variable domain (other parts from reference TRBV29-1 and TRBJ1-2): SAVISQKPSRDICQRGTSLTIQCQVDSQVTMMFWYRQQPGQSLTLIATANQGSEATYESGFVIDKFPISRPNLTFSTLTVSNMSPEDSSIYLCSGYREGGYTFGSGTRLTVV.

In this sample, this clonotype turned up a few times. CDR3 region: CASSQRTGGGQPQHF. Here the CDR3 DNA reads TGTGCCAGCAGCCAAAGGACAGGGGGCGGTCAGCCCCAGCATTTT. The rearrangement joins TRBV4-2 to TRBJ1-5; TRBD1 matches at 11 bases. With V trimmed by 2 bases and J by 6 bases, 3 bases remained unmatched. Per the germline V gene, CDR1 is LGHNA and CDR2 is YNFKEQ. The CDR3 is 15 amino acids.

This clonotype was seen a handful of times. This chain connects TRBV6-1 to TRBJ2-3; TRBD2 agrees at 9 bases. V lost 2 bases to trimming and J lost 4 bases; unmatched junction nucleotides: 7. The CDR3 spans 16 residues. From germline, CDR1 is MNHNS and CDR2 SASEGT. CDR3 DNA sequence: TGTGCCAGCAGTGAAAGGGGGGGGACTAGCCCAGATACGCAGTATTTT. Its protein is CASSERGGTSPDTQYF.

This chain joins TRBV29-1 and TRBJ2-1; D perhaps matches TRBD1 (5 bases). Germline V gene sequence: CDR1 SQVTM, CDR2 ANQGSEA. Trimming shortened V by 5 bases and J by 0 bases, and 11 bases separated the two germline ends. This CDR3 has 14 residues. DNA for the CDR3: TGCAGCGTTTCAGGGCGGAGCTCCTACAATGAGCAGTTCTTC. This encodes CSVSGRSSYNEQFF.

The rearrangement uses TRBV29-1 and TRBJ2-7; tentative D call: TRBD1 (6 bases). In germline, CDR1 is SQVTM, CDR2 ANQGSEA. This CDR3 comprises 13 residues. Between the trimmed V and J ends, which lost 5 bases and 3 bases, there was a span of 14 bases. CDR3 bases: TGCAGCGTTTCCTCAGGGGTGGACTACGAGCAGTACTTC. It yields the protein CSVSSGVDYEQYF.

This clonotype has a single count. V and J are TRBV20-1 and TRBJ2-5; 8 bases line up with TRBD2. The V gene end was trimmed by 0 bases and the J gene end by 11 bases; junction bases not matched to a gene: 14. The CDR3 covers 15 residues. CDR1 is DFQATT and CDR2 is SNEGSKA in the germline V gene (reference sequence). CDR3 amino acids: CSARDTGTRGDEQYF. The CDR3 DNA follows: TGCAGTGCTAGAGATACCGGGACTAGAGGCGATGAGCAGTACTTC.

This clonotype was observed a handful of times. V gene TRBV4-1 combines with J gene TRBJ2-1, with 9 bases aligning to TRBD2. Germline V gene lookup returns CDR1 MGHRA and CDR2 YSYEKL. The trim removed 2 bases at V and 0 bases at J, leaving 5 bases unmatched. The length of the CDR3 is 17 residues. The CDR3 DNA sequence: TGCGCCAGCAGCCAATACTTTAGCGGGAGCTCCTACAATGAGCAGTTCTTC. This gives the protein CASSQYFSGSSYNEQFF.

The V gene is TRBV2, the J gene TRBJ2-3, with D possibly being TRBD2 (6 bases). With 4 bases removed from V and 1 base from J, the gap between germline ends came to 12 bases. CDR1 is SNHLY and CDR2 is FYNNEI in the germline V gene. The CDR3 totals 15 residues. The CDR3 here is CASSVSGAGTDTQYF. DNA of the CDR3: TGTGCCAGCAGTGTTTCGGGAGCGGGCACAGATACGCAGTATTTT.

The chain combines TRBV15 with TRBJ2-3, with 7 bases matching TRBD2. The CDR3 is 16 amino acids. Germline V CDR1 and CDR2: LNHNV, YYDKDF (reference sequence). The junction had 22 bases not matched to a gene; V was cut back by 8 bases and J by 11 bases. The CDR3: CATEDWDYYRVRGQYF. DNA of the CDR3: TGTGCCACCGAAGACTGGGACTACTACAGAGTGAGGGGGCAGTATTTT.

V and J are TRBV29-1 and TRBJ2-1; TRBD1 aligns across 7 bases. The V gene end was trimmed by 7 bases and the J gene end by 4 bases; junction bases not matched to a gene: 16. In germline, CDR1 is SQVTM, CDR2 ANQGSEA. This CDR3 has 16 amino acids. CDR3 nucleotides: TGCAGCGCATCCGAGGGGGCACTAGTCTCGTACAATGAGCAGTTCTTC. This sequence encodes CSASEGALVSYNEQFF.

The V and J genes are TRBV10-3 and TRBJ2-1; TRBD2 aligns across 7 bases. This CDR3 is built from 14 residues. With 5 bases clipped from V and 5 bases from J, the junction kept 6 bases outside the gene matches. Per germline, CDR1 ENHRY and CDR2 SYGVKD. CDR3 sequence: CAISSSGNHNEQFF. As DNA, the CDR3 is TGTGCCATCAGTTCTAGCGGAAATCACAATGAGCAGTTCTTC.